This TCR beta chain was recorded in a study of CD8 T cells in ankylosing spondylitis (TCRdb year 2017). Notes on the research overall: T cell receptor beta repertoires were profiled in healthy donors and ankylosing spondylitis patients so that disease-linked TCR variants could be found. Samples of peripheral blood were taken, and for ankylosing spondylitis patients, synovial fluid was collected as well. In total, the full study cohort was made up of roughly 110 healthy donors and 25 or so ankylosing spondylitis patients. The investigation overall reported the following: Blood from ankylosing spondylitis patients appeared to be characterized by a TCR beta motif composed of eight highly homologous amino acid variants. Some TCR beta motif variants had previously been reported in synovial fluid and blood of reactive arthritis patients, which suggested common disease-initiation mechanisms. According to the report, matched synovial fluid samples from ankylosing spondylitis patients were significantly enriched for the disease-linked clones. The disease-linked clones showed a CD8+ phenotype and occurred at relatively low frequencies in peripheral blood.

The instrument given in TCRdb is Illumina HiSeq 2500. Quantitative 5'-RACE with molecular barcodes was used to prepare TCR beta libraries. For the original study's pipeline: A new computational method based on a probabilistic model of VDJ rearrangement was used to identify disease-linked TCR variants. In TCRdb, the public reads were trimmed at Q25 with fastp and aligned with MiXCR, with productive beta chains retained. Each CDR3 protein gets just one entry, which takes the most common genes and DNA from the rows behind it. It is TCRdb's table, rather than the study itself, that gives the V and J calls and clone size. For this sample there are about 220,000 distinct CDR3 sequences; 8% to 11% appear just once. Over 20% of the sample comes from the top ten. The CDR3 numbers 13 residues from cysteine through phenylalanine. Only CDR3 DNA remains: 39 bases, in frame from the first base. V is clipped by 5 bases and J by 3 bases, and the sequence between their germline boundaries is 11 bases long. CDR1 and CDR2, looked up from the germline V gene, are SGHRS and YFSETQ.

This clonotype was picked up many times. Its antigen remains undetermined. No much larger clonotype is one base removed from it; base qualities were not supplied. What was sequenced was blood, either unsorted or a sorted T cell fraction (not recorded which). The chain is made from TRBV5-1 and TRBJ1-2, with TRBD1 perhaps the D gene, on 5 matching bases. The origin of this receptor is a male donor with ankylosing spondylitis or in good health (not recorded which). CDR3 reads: CASSKQGDYGYTF. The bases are TGCGCCAGCAGTAAGCAGGGTGACTATGGCTACACCTTC.